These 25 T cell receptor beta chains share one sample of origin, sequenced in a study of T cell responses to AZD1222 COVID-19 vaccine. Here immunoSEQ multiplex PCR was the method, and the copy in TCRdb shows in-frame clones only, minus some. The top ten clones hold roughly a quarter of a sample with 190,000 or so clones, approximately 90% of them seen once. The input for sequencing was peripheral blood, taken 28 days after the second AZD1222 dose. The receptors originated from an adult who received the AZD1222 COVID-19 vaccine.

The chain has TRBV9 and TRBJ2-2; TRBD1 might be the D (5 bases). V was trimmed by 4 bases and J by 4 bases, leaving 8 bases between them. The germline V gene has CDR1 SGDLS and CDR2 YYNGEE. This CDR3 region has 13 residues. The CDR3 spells CASSLRVTGELFF. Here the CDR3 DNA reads TGTGCCAGCAGCCTCAGGGTCACCGGGGAGCTGTTTTTT. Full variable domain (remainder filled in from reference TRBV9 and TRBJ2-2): DSGVTQTPKHLITATGQRVTLRCSPRSGDLSVYWYQQSLDQGLQFLIQYYNGEERAKGNILERFSAQQFPDLHSELNLSSLELGDSALYFCASSLRVTGELFFGEGSRLTVL.

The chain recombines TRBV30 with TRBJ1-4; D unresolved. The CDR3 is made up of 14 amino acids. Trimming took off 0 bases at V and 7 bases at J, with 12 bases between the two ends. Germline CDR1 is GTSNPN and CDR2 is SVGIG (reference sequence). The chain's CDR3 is CAWSVGTIGEKLFF. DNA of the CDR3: TGTGCCTGGAGTGTTGGTACAATCGGTGAAAAACTGTTTTTT.

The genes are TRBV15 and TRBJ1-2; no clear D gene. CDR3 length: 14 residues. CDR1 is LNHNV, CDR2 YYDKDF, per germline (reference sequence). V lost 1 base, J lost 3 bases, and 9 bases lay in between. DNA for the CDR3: TGTGCCACCAGCAGAGGGGGTCAGGACTATGGCTACACCTTC. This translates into CATSRGGQDYGYTF.

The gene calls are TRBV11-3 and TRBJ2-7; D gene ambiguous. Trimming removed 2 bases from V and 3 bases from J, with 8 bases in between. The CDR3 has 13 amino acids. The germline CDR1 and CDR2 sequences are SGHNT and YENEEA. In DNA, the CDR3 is TGTGCCAGCAGCTTATCGGTCGACTACGAGCAGTACTTC. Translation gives CASSLSVDYEQYF.

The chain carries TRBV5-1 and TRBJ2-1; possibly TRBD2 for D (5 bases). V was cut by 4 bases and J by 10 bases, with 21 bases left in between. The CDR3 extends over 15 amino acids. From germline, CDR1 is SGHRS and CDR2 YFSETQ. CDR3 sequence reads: CASSGGSASTREQFF. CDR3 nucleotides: TGCGCCAGCAGCGGCGGGTCGGCTAGCACCAGGGAGCAGTTCTTC.

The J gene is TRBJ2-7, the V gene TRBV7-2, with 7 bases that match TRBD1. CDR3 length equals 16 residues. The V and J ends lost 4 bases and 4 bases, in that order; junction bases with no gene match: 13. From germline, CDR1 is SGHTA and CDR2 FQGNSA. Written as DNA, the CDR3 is TGTGCCAGCAGCTCCAGTCAATCCTCAGGGGGATACGAGCAGTACTTC. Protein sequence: CASSSSQSSGGYEQYF.

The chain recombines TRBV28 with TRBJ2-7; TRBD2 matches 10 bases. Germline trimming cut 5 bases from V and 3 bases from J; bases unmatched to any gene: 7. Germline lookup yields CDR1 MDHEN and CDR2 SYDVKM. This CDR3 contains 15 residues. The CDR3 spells CASSPRLAGDYEQYF. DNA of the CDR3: TGTGCCAGCAGTCCGAGACTAGCGGGTGACTACGAGCAGTACTTC.

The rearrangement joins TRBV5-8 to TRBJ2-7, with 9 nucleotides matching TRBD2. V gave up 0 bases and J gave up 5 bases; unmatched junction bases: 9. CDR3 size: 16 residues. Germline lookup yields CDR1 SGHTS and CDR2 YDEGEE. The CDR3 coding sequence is TGTGCCAGCAGCTTGGTCCGTAGCGGGAGTAGTAACGAGCAGTACTTC. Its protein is CASSLVRSGSSNEQYF.

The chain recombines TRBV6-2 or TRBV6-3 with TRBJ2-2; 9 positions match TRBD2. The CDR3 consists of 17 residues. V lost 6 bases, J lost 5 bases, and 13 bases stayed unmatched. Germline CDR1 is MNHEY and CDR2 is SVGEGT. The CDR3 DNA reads TGTGCCAGCAGCAAAGGGAATAGCGGGAGAGGTACCGGGGAGCTGTTTTTT. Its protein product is CASSKGNSGRGTGELFF.

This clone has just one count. DNA of the CDR3: TGTGCCAGCGGCGCGAGCGGGAGTGGGGCGGCCAAAAACATTCAGTACTTC. Translated: CASGASGSGAAKNIQYF. This chain connects TRBV28 to TRBJ2-4; TRBD2 matches at 8 bases. The CDR3 is made up of 17 amino acids. V trimming: 8 bases; J trimming: 1 base; junction bases outside the gene matches: 13. In germline, CDR1 is MDHEN, CDR2 SYDVKM.

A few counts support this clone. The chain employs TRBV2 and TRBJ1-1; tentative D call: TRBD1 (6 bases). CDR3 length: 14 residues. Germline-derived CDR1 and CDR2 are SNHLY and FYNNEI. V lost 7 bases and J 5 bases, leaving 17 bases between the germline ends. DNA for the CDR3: TGTGCCAGCATTCTCAGGGGTTTGGGGACTGAAGCTTTCTTT. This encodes CASILRGLGTEAFF.

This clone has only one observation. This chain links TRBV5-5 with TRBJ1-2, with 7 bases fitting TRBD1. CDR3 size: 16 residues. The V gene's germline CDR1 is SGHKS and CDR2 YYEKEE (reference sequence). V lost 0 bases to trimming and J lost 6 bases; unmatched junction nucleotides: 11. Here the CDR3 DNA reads TGTGCCAGCAGCTTGGCCAGGGGGGGATCCAAGGATGGCTACACCTTC. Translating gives CASSLARGGSKDGYTF.

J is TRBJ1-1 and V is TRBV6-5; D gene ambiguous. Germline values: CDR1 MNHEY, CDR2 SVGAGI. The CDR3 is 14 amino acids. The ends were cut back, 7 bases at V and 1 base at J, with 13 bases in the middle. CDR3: CASTGLEGNTEAFF. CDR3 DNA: TGTGCCAGCACGGGGTTGGAGGGGAACACTGAAGCTTTCTTT.

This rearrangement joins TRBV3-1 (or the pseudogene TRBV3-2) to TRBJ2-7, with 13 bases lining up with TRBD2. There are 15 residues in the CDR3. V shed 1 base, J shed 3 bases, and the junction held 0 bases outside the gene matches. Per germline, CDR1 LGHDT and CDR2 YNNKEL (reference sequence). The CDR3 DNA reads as TGTGCCAGCAGCCAAGGGACTAGCGGGAGCTACGAGCAGTACTTC. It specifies CASSQGTSGSYEQYF.

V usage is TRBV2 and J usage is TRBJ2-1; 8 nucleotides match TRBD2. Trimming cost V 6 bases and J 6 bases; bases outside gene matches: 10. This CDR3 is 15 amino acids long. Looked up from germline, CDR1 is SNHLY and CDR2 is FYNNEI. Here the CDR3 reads CASRGPGLGSNEQFF. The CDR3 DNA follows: TGTGCCAGCAGGGGACCGGGACTAGGTTCCAATGAGCAGTTCTTC.

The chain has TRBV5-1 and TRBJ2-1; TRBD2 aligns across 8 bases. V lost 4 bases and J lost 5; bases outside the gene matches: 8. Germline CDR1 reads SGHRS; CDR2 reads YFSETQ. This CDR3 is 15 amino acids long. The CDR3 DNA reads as TGCGCCAGCAGCGCAAGCGGGAGTTTCGACAATGAGCAGTTCTTC. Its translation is CASSASGSFDNEQFF.

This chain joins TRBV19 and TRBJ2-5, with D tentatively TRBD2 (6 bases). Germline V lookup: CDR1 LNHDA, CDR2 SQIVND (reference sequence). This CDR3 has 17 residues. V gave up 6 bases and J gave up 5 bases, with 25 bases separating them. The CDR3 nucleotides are TGTGCCAGTAGCCATAGCCCCTTCTCGACTAGGGATGAGACCCAGTACTTC. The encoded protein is CASSHSPFSTRDETQYF.

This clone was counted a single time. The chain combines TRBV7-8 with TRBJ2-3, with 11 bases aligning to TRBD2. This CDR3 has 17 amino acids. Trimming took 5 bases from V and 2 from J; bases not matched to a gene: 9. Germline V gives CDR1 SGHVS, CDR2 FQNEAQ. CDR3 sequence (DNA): TGTGCCAGCAGCGGATCTAGCGGGGGGAGGATCACAGATACGCAGTATTTT. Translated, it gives CASSGSSGGRITDTQYF.

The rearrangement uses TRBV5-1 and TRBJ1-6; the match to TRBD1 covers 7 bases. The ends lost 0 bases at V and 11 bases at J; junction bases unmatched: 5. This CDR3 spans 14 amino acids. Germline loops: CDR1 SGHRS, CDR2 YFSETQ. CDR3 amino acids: CASSLAGQGAPLHF. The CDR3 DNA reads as TGCGCCAGCAGCTTGGCGGGGCAGGGGGCACCCCTCCACTTT.

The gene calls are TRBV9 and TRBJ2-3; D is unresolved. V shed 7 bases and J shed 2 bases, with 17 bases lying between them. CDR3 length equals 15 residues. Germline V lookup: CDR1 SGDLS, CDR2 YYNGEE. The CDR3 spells CASGPTQADTDTQYF. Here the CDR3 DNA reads TGTGCCAGCGGGCCGACCCAGGCAGACACAGATACGCAGTATTTT.

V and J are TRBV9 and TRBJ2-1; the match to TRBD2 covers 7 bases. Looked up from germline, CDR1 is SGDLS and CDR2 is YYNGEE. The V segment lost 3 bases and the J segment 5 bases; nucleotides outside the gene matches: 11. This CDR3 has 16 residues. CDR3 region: CASSASWASGNNEQFF. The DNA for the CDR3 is TGTGCCAGCAGCGCCTCTTGGGCTAGCGGAAACAATGAGCAGTTCTTC.

CDR3 in amino acids: CATSDTGPSGSQPQHF. The CDR3 DNA is TGTGCCACCAGTGATACGGGACCCTCCGGCAGTCAGCCCCAGCATTTT. J is TRBJ1-5 and V is TRBV24-1; weak D call: TRBD1 (5 bases). CDR3 length: 16 amino acids. With 3 bases removed from V and 6 bases from J, the gap between germline ends came to 17 bases. Germline loops: CDR1 KGHDR, CDR2 SFDVKD.

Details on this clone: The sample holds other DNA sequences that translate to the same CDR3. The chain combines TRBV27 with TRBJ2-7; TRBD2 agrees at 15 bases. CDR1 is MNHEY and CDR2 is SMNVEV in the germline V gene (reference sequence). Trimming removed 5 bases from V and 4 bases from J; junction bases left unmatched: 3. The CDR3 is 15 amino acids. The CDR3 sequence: CASSPGTSGRYEQYF. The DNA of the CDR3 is TGTGCCAGCAGTCCCGGGACTAGCGGGAGGTACGAGCAGTACTTC.

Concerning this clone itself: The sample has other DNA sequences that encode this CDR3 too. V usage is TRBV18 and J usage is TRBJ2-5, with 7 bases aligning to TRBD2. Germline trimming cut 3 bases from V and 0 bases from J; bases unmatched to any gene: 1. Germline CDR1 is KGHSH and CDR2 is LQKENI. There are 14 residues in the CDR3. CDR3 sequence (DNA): TGTGCCAGCTCACCGGGGGGGGACCAAGAGACCCAGTACTTC. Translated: CASSPGGDQETQYF.

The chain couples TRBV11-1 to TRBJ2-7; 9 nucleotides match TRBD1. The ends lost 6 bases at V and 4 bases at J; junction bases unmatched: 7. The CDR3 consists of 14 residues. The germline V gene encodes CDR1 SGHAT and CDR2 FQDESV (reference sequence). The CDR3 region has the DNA TGTGCCAGCAGGGGGACAGGGAAATTTTACGAGCAGTACTTC. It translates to CASRGTGKFYEQYF.